This T cell receptor (beta chain) stems from a study of Tregs in tolerant kidney transplant recipients. With respect to this clone: Its target is unknown. The CDR3 end lies 3 residues beyond the end of the read and is filled in from the germline J gene. This specimen includes other DNA sequences encoding the same CDR3.

The table came from immunoSEQ multiplex PCR; TCRdb's copy has only in-frame clones and leaves some out. Here the sample table reports tens of thousands of clones. CD4+CD25+CD127- Tregs, CD4+CD25- non-Tregs, CD4 and CD8 cells were sorted. Study-level findings and limits: Biological reproducibility was not directly addressed in this study.

The CDR3 sequence is 15 residues long. V lost 1 base, J lost 3 bases, and 10 bases lay in between. From germline, CDR1 is SEHNR and CDR2 FQNEAQ (reference sequence). The source is a human donor who received a combined kidney and bone marrow transplant. The chain has TRBV7-9 and TRBJ1-5; no reliable D call. This material consisted of CD4+ T cells from blood, taken before the transplant. CDR3 loop: CASSLGPGFNQPQHF. CDR3 DNA, as far as it was read: TGTGCCAGCAGCTTAGGGCCCGGGTTCAATCAGCCC.